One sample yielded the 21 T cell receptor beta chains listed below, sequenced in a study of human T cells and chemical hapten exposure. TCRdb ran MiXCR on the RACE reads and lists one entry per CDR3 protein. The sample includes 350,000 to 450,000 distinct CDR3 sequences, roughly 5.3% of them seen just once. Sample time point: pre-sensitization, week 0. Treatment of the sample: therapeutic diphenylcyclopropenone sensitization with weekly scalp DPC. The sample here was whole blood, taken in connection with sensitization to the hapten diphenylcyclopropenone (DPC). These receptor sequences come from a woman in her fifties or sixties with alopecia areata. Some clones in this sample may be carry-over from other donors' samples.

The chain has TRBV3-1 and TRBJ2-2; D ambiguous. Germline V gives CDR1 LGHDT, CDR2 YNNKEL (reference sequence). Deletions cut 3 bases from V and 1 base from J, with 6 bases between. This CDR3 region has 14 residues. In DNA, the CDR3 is TGTGCCAGCAGCCACGCAGGGAACACCGGGGAGCTGTTTTTT. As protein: CASSHAGNTGELFF.

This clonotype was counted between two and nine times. CDR3: CASSLYDSGTSDQETQYF. The CDR3 nucleotides read TGTGCCAGCAGTTTATACGATTCCGGGACTAGCGACCAAGAGACCCAGTACTTC. The chain links TRBV28 to TRBJ2-5, with TRBD2 matching 10 bases. J gave up 0 bases and V 1 base, and 8 bases lay outside the gene matches. The CDR3 has 18 residues. Germline-derived CDR1 and CDR2 are MDHEN and SYDVKM.

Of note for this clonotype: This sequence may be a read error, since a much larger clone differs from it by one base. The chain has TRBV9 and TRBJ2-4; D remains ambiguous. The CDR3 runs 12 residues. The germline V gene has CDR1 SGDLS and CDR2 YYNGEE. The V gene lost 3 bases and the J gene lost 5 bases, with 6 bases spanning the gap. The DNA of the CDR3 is TGTGCCAGCAGCGGGTCAGAAAACATTCAGTACTTC. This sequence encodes CASSGSENIQYF.

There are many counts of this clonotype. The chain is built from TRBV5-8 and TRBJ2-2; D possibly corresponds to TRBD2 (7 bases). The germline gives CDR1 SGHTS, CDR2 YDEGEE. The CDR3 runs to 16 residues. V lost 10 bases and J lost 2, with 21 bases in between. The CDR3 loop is CAFGPLGGLNTGELFF. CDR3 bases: TGTGCCTTTGGTCCCCTCGGGGGGCTCAACACCGGGGAGCTGTTTTTT.

CDR3 residues: CAITPPNGYTF. The CDR3 nucleotides read TGTGCCATCACTCCACCGAATGGCTACACCTTC. The chain uses TRBV10-3 and TRBJ1-2; D gene ambiguous. The CDR3 is 11 amino acids. Trimming left V 7 bases short and J 6 bases short, with 9 bases between. Germline V gene sequence: CDR1 ENHRY, CDR2 SYGVKD.

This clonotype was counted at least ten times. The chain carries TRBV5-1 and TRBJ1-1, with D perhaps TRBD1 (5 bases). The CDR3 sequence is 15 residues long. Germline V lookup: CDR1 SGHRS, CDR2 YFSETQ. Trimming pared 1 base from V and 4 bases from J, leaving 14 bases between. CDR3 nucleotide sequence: TGCGCCAGCAGCTTGTCGAGGGACCCGGGCACTGAAGCTTTCTTT. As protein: CASSLSRDPGTEAFF.

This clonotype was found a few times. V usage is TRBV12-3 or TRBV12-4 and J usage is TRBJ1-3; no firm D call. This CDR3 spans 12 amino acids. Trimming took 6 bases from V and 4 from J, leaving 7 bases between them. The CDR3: CASRLTGNTIYF. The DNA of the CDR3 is TGTGCCAGCAGGCTAACGGGAAACACCATATATTTT.

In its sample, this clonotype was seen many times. The CDR3 spells CASSLEGPGGTQHF. The CDR3 nucleotides read TGTGCCAGCAGCTTAGAGGGGCCAGGGGGGACCCAGCATTTT. The rearrangement links TRBV7-6 to TRBJ1-5; 7 positions agree with TRBD1. Germline CDR1 reads SGHVS; CDR2 reads FNYEAQ. The V segment lost 1 base and the J segment 11 bases; nucleotides outside the gene matches: 8. This CDR3 is built from 14 residues.

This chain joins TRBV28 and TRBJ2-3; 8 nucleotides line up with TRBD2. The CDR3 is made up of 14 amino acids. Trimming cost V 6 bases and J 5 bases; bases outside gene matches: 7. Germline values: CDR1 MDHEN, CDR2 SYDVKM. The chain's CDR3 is CASSNRAGGDTQYF. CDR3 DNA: TGTGCCAGCAGCAACAGGGCGGGAGGAGATACGCAGTATTTT.

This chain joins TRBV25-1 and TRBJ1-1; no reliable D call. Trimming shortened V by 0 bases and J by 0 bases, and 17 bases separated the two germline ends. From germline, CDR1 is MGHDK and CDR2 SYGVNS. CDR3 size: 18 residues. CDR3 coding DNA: TGTGCCAGCAGTGAATACCGCCCCTTACTCCGGATGAACACTGAAGCTTTCTTT. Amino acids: CASSEYRPLLRMNTEAFF.

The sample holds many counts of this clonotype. CDR3 amino acids: CASSYWPNGGEQYF. The CDR3 DNA follows: TGTGCCAGCAGTTATTGGCCAAACGGGGGCGAGCAGTACTTC. V usage is TRBV6-6 and J usage is TRBJ2-7; D is perhaps TRBD2 (6 bases). V lost 3 bases and J lost 6, with 15 bases in between. Germline loops: CDR1 MNHNY, CDR2 SVGAGI (reference sequence). The CDR3 length is 14 residues.

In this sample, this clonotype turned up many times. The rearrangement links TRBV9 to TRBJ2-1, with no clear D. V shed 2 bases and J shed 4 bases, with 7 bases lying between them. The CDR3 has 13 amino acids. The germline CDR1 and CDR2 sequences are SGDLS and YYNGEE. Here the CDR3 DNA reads TGTGCCAGCAGCGTCGGCAGATACAATGAGCAGTTCTTC. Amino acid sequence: CASSVGRYNEQFF.

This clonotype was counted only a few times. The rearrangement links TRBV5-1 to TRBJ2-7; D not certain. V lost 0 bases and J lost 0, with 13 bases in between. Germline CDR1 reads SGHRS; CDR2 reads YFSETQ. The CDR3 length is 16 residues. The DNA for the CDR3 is TGCGCCAGCAGCTTGGAAGCCGACAAGAGCTCCTACGAGCAGTACTTC. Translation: CASSLEADKSSYEQYF.

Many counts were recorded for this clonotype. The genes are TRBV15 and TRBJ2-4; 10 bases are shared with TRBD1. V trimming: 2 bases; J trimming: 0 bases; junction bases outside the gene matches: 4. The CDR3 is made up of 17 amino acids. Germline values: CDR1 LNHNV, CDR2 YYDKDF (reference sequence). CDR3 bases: TGTGCCACCAGCAGAACAGACAGGGGGCAAGCCAAAAACATTCAGTACTTC. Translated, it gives CATSRTDRGQAKNIQYF. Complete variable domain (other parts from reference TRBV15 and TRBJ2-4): DAMVIQNPRYQVTQFGKPVTLSCSQTLNHNVMYWYQQKSSQAPKLLFHYYDKDFNNEADTPDNFQSRRPNTSFCFLDIRSPGLGDTAMYLCATSRTDRGQAKNIQYFGAGTRLSVL.

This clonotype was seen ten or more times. Here the CDR3 reads CASSSYRGLGHTEQFF. The DNA for the CDR3 is TGTGCCAGCAGTTCCTACAGGGGACTAGGACATACTGAGCAGTTCTTC. The J gene is TRBJ2-1, the V gene TRBV6-5, with D possibly matching TRBD2 (8 bases). The V gene's germline CDR1 is MNHEY and CDR2 SVGAGI. The CDR3 contains 16 residues. V was shortened by 4 bases and J by 9 bases, with 22 bases between the two germline ends.

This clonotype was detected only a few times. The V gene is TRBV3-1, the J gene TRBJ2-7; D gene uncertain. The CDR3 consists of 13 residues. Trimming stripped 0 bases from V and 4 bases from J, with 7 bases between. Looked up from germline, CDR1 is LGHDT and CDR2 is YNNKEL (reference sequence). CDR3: CASSQDPRYEQYF. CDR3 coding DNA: TGTGCCAGCAGCCAAGACCCAAGATACGAGCAGTACTTC.

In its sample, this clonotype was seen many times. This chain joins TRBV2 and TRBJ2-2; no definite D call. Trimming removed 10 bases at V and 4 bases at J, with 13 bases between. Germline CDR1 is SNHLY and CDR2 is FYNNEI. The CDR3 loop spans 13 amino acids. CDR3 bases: TGTGCCACCGTCCGGTCAATCACCGGGGAGCTGTTTTTT. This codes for CATVRSITGELFF.

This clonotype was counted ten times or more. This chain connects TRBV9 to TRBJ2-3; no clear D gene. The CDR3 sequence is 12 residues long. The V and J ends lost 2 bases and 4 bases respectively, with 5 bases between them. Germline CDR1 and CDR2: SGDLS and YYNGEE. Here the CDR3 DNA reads TGTGCCAGCAGCGTTGCGGCAGATACGCAGTATTTT. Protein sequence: CASSVAADTQYF.

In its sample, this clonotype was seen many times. The CDR3 DNA follows: TGCAGTGCTAGAAACTTGGGACTAGCGGGAGACGAGCAGTACTTC. It specifies CSARNLGLAGDEQYF. The V gene is TRBV20-1, the J gene TRBJ2-7, with 14 bases aligning to TRBD2. Germline values: CDR1 DFQATT, CDR2 SNEGSKA (reference sequence). The CDR3 extends over 15 amino acids. V shed 2 bases, J shed 5 bases, and the junction held 5 bases outside the gene matches.

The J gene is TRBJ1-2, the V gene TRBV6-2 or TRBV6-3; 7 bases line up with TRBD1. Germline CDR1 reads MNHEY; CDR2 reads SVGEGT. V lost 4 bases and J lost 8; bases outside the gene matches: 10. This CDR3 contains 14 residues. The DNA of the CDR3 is TGTGCCAGCAGTTCGGGACAGACAGTAGAAGGCTACACCTTC. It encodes CASSSGQTVEGYTF.

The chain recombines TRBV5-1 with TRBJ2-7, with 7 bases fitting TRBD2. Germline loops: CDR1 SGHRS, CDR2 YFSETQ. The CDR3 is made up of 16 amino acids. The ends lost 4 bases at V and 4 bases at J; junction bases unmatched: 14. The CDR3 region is CASSTPYRGVIYEQYF. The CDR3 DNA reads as TGCGCCAGCAGCACGCCGTATCGGGGGGTAATTTACGAGCAGTACTTC.